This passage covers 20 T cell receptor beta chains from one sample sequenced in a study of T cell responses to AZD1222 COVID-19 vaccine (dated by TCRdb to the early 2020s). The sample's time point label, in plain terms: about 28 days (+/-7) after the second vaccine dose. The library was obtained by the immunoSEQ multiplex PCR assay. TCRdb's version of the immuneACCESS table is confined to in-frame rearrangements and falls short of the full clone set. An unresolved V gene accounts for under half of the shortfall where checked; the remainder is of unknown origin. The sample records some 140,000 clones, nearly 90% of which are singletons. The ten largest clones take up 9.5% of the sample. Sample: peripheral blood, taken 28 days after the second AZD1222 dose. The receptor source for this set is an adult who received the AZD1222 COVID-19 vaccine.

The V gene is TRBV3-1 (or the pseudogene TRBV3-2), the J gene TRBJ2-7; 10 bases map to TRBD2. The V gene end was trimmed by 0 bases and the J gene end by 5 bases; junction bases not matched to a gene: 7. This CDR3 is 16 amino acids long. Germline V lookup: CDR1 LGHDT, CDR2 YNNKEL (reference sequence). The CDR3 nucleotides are TGTGCCAGCAGCCAAGATGGGACTAGCGCAGGACACGAGCAGTACTTC. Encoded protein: CASSQDGTSAGHEQYF.

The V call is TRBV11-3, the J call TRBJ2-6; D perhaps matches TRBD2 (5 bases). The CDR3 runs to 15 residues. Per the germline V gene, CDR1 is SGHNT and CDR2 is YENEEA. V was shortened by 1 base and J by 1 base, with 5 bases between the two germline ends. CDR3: CASSLGGSGANVLTF. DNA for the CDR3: TGTGCCAGCAGCTTAGGAGGGTCTGGGGCCAACGTCCTGACTTTC.

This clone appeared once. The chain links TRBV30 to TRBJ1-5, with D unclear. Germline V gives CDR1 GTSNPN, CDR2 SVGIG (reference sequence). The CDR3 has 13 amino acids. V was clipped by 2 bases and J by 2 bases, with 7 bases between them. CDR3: CAWSLGRNQPQHF. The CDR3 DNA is TGTGCCTGGAGTTTGGGCCGCAATCAGCCCCAGCATTTT.

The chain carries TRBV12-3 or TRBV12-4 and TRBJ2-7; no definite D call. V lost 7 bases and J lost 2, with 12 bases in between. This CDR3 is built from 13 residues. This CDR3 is CASTYGSPYEQYF. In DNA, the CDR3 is TGTGCCAGCACTTACGGGTCCCCCTACGAGCAGTACTTC.

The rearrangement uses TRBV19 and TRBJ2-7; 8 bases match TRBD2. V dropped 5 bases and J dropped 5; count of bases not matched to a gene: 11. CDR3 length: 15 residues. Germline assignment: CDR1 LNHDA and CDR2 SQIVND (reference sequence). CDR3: CASSAWRSGSHEQYF. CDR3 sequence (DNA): TGTGCCAGTAGTGCCTGGCGGAGCGGGAGCCACGAGCAGTACTTC.

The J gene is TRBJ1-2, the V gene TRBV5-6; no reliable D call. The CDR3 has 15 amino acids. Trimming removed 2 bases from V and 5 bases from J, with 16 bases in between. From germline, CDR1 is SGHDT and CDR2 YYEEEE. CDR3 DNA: TGTGCCAGCAGCTTTGGCGATCAGTCCTTATATGGCTACACCTTC. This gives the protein CASSFGDQSLYGYTF.

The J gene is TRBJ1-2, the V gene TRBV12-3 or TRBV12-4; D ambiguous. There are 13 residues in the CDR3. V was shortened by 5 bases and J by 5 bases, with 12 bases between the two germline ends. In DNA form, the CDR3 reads TGTGCCAGCAGTGGAAGGCGGTGGTATGGCTACACCTTC. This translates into CASSGRRWYGYTF.

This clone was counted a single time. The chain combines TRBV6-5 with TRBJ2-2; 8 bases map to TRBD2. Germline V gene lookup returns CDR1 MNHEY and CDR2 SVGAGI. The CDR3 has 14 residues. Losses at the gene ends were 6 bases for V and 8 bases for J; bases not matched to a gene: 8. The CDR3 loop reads CASSQSGGRGELFF. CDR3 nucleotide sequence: TGTGCCAGCAGCCAAAGCGGGGGCCGAGGGGAGCTGTTTTTT.

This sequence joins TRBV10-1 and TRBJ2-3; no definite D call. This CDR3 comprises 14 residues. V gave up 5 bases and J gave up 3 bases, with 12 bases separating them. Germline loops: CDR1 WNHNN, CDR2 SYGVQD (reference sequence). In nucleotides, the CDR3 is TGCGCCAGCAGTTCCTTTGCCCCGACAGATACGCAGTATTTT. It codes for CASSSFAPTDTQYF.

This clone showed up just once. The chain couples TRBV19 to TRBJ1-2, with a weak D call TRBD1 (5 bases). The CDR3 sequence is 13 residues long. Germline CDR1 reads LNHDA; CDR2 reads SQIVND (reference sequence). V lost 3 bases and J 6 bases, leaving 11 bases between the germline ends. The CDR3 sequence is CASSMWAGNGYTF. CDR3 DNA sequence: TGTGCCAGTAGTATGTGGGCAGGGAATGGCTACACCTTC.

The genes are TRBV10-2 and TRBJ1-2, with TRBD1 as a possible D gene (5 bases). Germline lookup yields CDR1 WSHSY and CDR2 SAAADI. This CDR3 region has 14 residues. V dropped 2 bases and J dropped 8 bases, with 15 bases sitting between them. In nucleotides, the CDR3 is TGCGCCAGCAGTGAGAGGGGCTCTTTTGGCGGCTACACCTTC. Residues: CASSERGSFGGYTF.

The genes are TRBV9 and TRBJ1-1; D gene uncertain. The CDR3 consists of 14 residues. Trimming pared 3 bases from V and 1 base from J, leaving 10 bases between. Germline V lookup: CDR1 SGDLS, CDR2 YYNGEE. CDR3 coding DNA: TGTGCCAGCAGCGGGGTAGAGCGGAACACTGAAGCTTTCTTT. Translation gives CASSGVERNTEAFF.

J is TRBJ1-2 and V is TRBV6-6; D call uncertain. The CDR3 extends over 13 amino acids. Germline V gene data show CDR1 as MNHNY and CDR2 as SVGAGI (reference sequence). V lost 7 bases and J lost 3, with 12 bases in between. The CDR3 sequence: CASKAQTHYGYTF. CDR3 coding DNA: TGTGCCAGCAAGGCCCAAACCCACTATGGCTACACCTTC.

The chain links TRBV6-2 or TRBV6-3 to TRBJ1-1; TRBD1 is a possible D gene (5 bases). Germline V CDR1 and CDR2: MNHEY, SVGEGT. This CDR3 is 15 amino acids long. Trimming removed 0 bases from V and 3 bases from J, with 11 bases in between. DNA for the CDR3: TGTGCCAGCAGTTACTCGGGGCAGGCGGACACTGAAGCTTTCTTT. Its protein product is CASSYSGQADTEAFF.

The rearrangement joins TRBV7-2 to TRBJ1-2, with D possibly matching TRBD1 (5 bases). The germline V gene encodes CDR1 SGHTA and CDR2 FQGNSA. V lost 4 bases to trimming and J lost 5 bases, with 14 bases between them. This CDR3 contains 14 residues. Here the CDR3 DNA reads TGTGCCAGCAGCTGGGGGTCGGGGGAATATGGCTACACCTTC. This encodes CASSWGSGEYGYTF.

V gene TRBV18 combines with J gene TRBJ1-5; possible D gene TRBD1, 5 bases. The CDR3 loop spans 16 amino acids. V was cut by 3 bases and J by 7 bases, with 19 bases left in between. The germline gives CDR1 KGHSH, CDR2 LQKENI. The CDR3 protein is CASSPGTGTTGQPQHF. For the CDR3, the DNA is TGTGCCAGCTCACCGGGTACCGGGACTACGGGACAGCCCCAGCATTTT.

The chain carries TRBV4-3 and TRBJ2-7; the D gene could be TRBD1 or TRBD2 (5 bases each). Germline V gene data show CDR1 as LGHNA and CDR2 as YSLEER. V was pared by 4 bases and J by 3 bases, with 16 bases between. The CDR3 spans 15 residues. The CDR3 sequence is CASSRSGWDHYEQYF. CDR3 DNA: TGCGCCAGCAGCCGTTCAGGGTGGGACCACTACGAGCAGTACTTC.

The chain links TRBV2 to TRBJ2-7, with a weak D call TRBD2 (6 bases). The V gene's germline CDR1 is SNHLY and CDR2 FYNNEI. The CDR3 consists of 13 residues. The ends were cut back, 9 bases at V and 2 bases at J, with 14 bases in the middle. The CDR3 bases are TGTGCCAGTGCCGGGACTGAGACCTACGAGCAGTACTTC. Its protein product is CASAGTETYEQYF.

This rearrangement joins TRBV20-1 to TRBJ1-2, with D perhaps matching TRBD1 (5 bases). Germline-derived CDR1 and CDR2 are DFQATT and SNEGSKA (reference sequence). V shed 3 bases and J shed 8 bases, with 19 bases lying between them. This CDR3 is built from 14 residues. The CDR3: CSASPRGRGGGYTF. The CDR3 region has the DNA TGCAGTGCTAGTCCTCGGGGGAGGGGAGGCGGCTACACCTTC.

The CDR3 is CASSVASGGATDTQYF. The CDR3, as DNA: TGCGCCAGCAGTGTGGCTAGCGGGGGGGCCACAGATACGCAGTATTTT. V gene TRBV10-1 combines with J gene TRBJ2-3, with 12 bases that match TRBD2. Per the germline V gene, CDR1 is WNHNN and CDR2 is SYGVQD (reference sequence). Trimming at V came to 4 bases and at J to 2 bases, leaving 4 bases not matched to a gene. CDR3 length: 16 residues.